The 17 T cell receptor beta chains in this list originate from one sample, sequenced in a study of OX40 agonist ivuxolimab in advanced cancers. TCRdb's table, derived via immunoSEQ multiplex PCR, lists solely in-frame clones and lacks some. Of roughly 66,000 clones in the sample, roughly four fifths were seen once. The sample was CD4+ or CD8+ T cells sorted from blood, taken in a trial of the OX40 agonist ivuxolimab. These TCRs come from an adult with an advanced solid tumor such as melanoma, head and neck, liver or kidney cancer.

This clone appeared a few times. The rearrangement links TRBV4-2 to TRBJ2-2; TRBD1 is a possible D gene (7 bases). There are 15 residues in the CDR3. The germline gives CDR1 LGHNA, CDR2 YNFKEQ. Between the trimmed V and J ends, which lost 0 bases and 5 bases, there was a span of 10 bases. CDR3 DNA sequence: TGTGCCAGCAGCCAAGAGCAGGGGGGAACCGGGGAGCTGTTTTTT. This codes for CASSQEQGGTGELFF.

The rearrangement uses TRBV7-2 and TRBJ1-1; D is unresolved. The CDR3 has 12 amino acids. Trimming took off 9 bases at V and 4 bases at J, with 12 bases between the two ends. Germline CDR1 reads SGHTA; CDR2 reads FQGNSA. The CDR3 reads CASQLDSTEAFF. In nucleotides, the CDR3 is TGTGCCAGTCAGTTAGATAGCACTGAAGCTTTCTTT. Complete variable domain (other parts from reference TRBV7-2 and TRBJ1-1): GAGVSQSPSNKVTEKGKDVELRCDPISGHTALYWYRQSLGQGLEFLIYFQGNSAPDKSGLPSDRFSAERTGGSVSTLTIQRTQQEDSAVYLCASQLDSTEAFFGQGTRLTVV.

The V and J genes are TRBV19 and TRBJ2-7; the match to TRBD1 covers 10 bases. Germline CDR1 reads LNHDA; CDR2 reads SQIVND (reference sequence). This CDR3 is 18 amino acids long. Trimming cost V 6 bases and J 2 bases; bases outside gene matches: 16. The CDR3 spells CASSKGQGLSGPAYEQYF. In nucleotides, the CDR3 is TGTGCCAGTAGCAAGGGACAGGGGCTTTCGGGTCCCGCCTACGAGCAGTACTTC.

The genes are TRBV11-2 and TRBJ2-2; D not resolved. Trimming shortened V by 3 bases and J by 5 bases, and 16 bases separated the two germline ends. The CDR3 is 16 residues long. Germline V gene sequence: CDR1 SGHAT, CDR2 FQNNGV. CDR3 amino acids: CASSFQAVGITGELFF. The CDR3 bases are TGTGCCAGCAGCTTCCAGGCCGTAGGAATAACCGGGGAGCTGTTTTTT.

The chain recombines TRBV2 with TRBJ1-1, with a weak D call TRBD1 (6 bases). Deletions cut 6 bases from V and 2 bases from J, with 10 bases between. Per the germline V gene, CDR1 is SNHLY and CDR2 is FYNNEI. The CDR3 runs 13 residues. CDR3 loop: CASSGQSNTEAFF. The CDR3, as DNA: TGTGCCAGCAGCGGACAGAGTAACACTGAAGCTTTCTTT.

The V and J genes are TRBV2 and TRBJ1-5, with TRBD1 as a possible D gene (5 bases). This CDR3 has 15 residues. Germline V CDR1 and CDR2: SNHLY, FYNNEI. The V gene lost 6 bases and the J gene lost 0 bases, with 12 bases spanning the gap. CDR3 sequence reads: CASRQAGNSNQPQHF. The CDR3, as DNA: TGTGCCAGCAGACAGGCGGGGAATAGCAATCAGCCCCAGCATTTT.

The chain is built from TRBV10-2 and TRBJ1-6, with a possible D match to TRBD1 (5 bases). Trimming took off 5 bases at V and 10 bases at J, with 12 bases between the two ends. The germline CDR1 and CDR2 sequences are WSHSY and SAAADI. The CDR3 is 13 residues long. CDR3 protein: CASSPEEGSPLHF. The CDR3 region has the DNA TGCGCCAGCAGTCCAGAAGAGGGGTCACCCCTCCACTTT.

Of note for this clone: The same CDR3 is also encoded by other DNA sequences in this sample. This chain joins TRBV5-1 and TRBJ2-5; 11 bases fit TRBD1. Germline values: CDR1 SGHRS, CDR2 YFSETQ. J was trimmed by 0 bases and V by 3 bases; bases with no gene match: 4. The CDR3 contains 16 residues. The CDR3 region is CASSSGTGGYQETQYF. The CDR3 DNA follows: TGCGCCAGCAGCTCCGGGACAGGGGGGTACCAAGAGACCCAGTACTTC. The variable domain in full, with the rest retrieved from reference TRBV5-1 and TRBJ2-5, is KAGVTQTPRYLIKTRGQQVTLSCSPISGHRSVSWYQQTPGQGLQFLFEYFSETQRNKGNFPGRFSGRQFSNSRSEMNVSTLELGDSALYLCASSSGTGGYQETQYFGPGTRLLVL.

The V and J genes are TRBV28 and TRBJ1-1; D not resolved. V was pared by 6 bases and J by 3 bases, with 8 bases between. The CDR3 runs to 12 residues. Germline V gene lookup returns CDR1 MDHEN and CDR2 SYDVKM. The CDR3 sequence is CASSTDYTEAFF. The CDR3 DNA sequence: TGTGCCAGCAGCACGGACTACACTGAAGCTTTCTTT.

The genes are TRBV6-5 and TRBJ2-1; D not resolved. V lost 7 bases and J lost 4, with 17 bases in between. The CDR3 length is 15 residues. Germline V gene sequence: CDR1 MNHEY, CDR2 SVGAGI. Written as DNA, the CDR3 is TGTGCCAGCACGTCTAGTTCCCTGAAGTACAATGAGCAGTTCTTC. It is translated as CASTSSSLKYNEQFF.

In its sample, this clone was seen once. This rearrangement joins TRBV9 to TRBJ1-2, with D possibly being TRBD1 (5 bases). Per the germline V gene, CDR1 is SGDLS and CDR2 is YYNGEE. Trimming cost V 6 bases and J 4 bases, with 19 bases left between them. This CDR3 has 15 residues. CDR3 residues: CASTLDSYRGYGYTF. The CDR3 coding sequence is TGTGCCAGCACGCTAGACAGCTATCGGGGCTATGGCTACACCTTC.

The chain joins TRBV19 to TRBJ1-2, with unresolved D. V was pared by 8 bases and J by 8 bases, with 18 bases between. The CDR3 covers 13 residues. CDR1 and CDR2 from the germline V gene are LNHDA and SQIVND (reference sequence). The chain's CDR3 is CASLGKRSGGYTF. The CDR3 DNA sequence: TGTGCCAGTTTGGGGAAACGGTCGGGAGGCTACACCTTC.

The chain carries TRBV2 and TRBJ2-3; 10 bases align to TRBD1. Trimming removed 2 bases from V and 5 bases from J; junction bases left unmatched: 10. The CDR3 covers 17 residues. The germline V gene encodes CDR1 SNHLY and CDR2 FYNNEI. In DNA, the CDR3 is TGTGCCAGCAGTGAAAGACTCGGGGGGACAGGGGTAGATACGCAGTATTTT. Protein product: CASSERLGGTGVDTQYF.

The genes are TRBV7-2 and TRBJ2-1; D assignment may be TRBD1 or TRBD2 (7 bases each). This CDR3 is 15 amino acids long. CDR1 SGHTA and CDR2 FQGNSA come from the germline V gene. The V end was cut by 1 base, the J end by 8 bases, with 15 bases between. DNA for the CDR3: TGTGCCAGCAGCTTAGTTCCAGGGGGGGAATATGAGCAGTTCTTC. Residues: CASSLVPGGEYEQFF.

The chain combines TRBV28 with TRBJ2-7; D is unclear. The CDR3 has 11 residues. Germline CDR1 and CDR2: MDHEN and SYDVKM. Trimming took off 0 bases at V and 5 bases at J, with 2 bases between the two ends. CDR3 in amino acids: CASSLWDEQYF. The CDR3 DNA reads as TGTGCCAGCAGTTTATGGGACGAGCAGTACTTC.

This clone was counted a single time. The chain has TRBV28 and TRBJ2-5; D is ambiguous. V dropped 7 bases and J dropped 4 bases, with 13 bases sitting between them. Germline V gives CDR1 MDHEN, CDR2 SYDVKM. The CDR3 runs to 13 residues. CDR3 sequence (DNA): TGTGCCAGCAAAGGAGACCCTCGAGAGACCCAGTACTTC. The encoded protein is CASKGDPRETQYF.

This clone was found a few times. The chain carries TRBV28 and TRBJ1-3; the match to TRBD1 covers 7 bases. Germline V gene lookup returns CDR1 MDHEN and CDR2 SYDVKM. V trimming: 4 bases; J trimming: 0 bases; junction bases outside the gene matches: 6. CDR3 length equals 16 residues. The CDR3 coding sequence is TGTGCCAGCAGTTCCTACTCAGGGGGCTCTGGAAACACCATATATTTT. Encoded protein: CASSSYSGGSGNTIYF. Together with reference TRBV28 and TRBJ1-3, the CDR3 gives the full variable domain: DVKVTQSSRYLVKRTGEKVFLECVQDMDHENMFWYRQDPGLGLRLIYFSYDVKMKEKGDIPEGYSVSREKKERFSLILESASTNQTSMYLCASSSYSGGSGNTIYFGEGSWLTVV.